This record covers a single T cell receptor beta chain. Its antigen is not yet known. The input lacks base qualities; no much larger clone sits a single base away. Here V drops 2 bases and J drops 9 bases, and the junction holds 2 bases not matched to any gene. The germline V gene provides CDR1 MNHEY and CDR2 SVGAGI. The CDR3 sequence holds 13 residues, the cysteine and phenylalanine included. Kept here is only the CDR3 DNA, which spans 39 bases and is read in frame from base 1. The entire amount of isolated RNA was reverse transcribed using the High Capacity cDNA Reverse Transcription Kit, so the sequenced TCRB transcripts were expressed ones. Deep immunoSEQ sequencing was performed on naive, central memory and regulatory T cell samples, with an average of roughly 3.3 million total reads per sample. Sorted cells were lysed in RLT buffer, and RNA was extracted using DNase-treated RNeasy Micro or Mini kits according to cell number. Each cell subset was processed separately to prevent cross-contamination, with patient and healthy donor samples processed together. Using the immunoSEQ multiplex PCR, TCRB sequences were amplified from cDNA into 87-bp fragments spanning the CDR3 region. Sequencing of the amplicons was done on the Illumina HiSeq platform. In the authors' own workflow: PCR bias was corrected computationally using synthetic template baselines, and reads within Hamming distance 2 were collapsed, with unmergeable singletons discarded. Reads were aligned against IMGT to assign V, D and J genes, CDR3 length and insertions or deletions at six rearrangement sites. Clonotype counts were normalized to sorted cell number within each subset before computing true diversity and Gini coefficients with the tcR R package. The overlap coefficient, calculated on TCRB nucleotide sequences, was used to measure repertoire sharing. The table comes from immuneACCESS by way of TCRdb, which keeps in-frame sequences with V and J called. Part of the clones is missing from these tables; in studies checked, under half for an unresolved V gene and the rest for unknown reasons. Clone size and V and J calls were adopted from that table, with D and trimming inferred from the DNA. This sample comprises 100,000 to 150,000 clones, roughly 10% of them detected only once. The leading ten clones occupy around 0.75% of the sample.

This sample stems from a study of beta chain features in type 1 diabetes (dated by TCRdb to the late 2010s). Some background on the complete study: Mean age, gender distribution, total cell number and subset yield were not different between patients and healthy donors. A total of roughly 98,000,000 sorted cells were examined across all samples, and a strong correlation was observed between cell number per subset and RNA yield. In the study, TCRB repertoires of sorted circulating CD4+ T cell subsets from recently diagnosed type 1 diabetes patients were compared with those of matched healthy donors. Regulatory and stem cell-like memory subsets were isolated from only 8 patients and roughly eight healthy donors, whereas naive and central memory subsets came from all 30 or so donors.

General conclusions and limits of the study: Naive, central memory and regulatory TCRB repertoires appeared to be more alike among patients than among healthy donors. Sequencing cDNA rather than genomic DNA could over-represent highly expressing activated cells, although activation and CD3 levels did not differ between groups. Type 1 diabetes patients showed a moderate but significant shortening of TCRB CDR3 length in all four CD4+ subsets. PCR might favor shorter templates, but patient and control samples were amplified and corrected together, so any skew would affect both groups equally. HLA sub-analyses involved small numbers of individuals, so any influence of HLA type on TCRB rearrangement remained unresolved. At VDJ recombination sites, type 1 diabetes patients had fewer insertions and more deleted nucleotides, which implies abnormalities in thymic rearrangement.

Each donor gave one peripheral blood draw, approximately 110 mL on average, collected into heparinised tubes. A BD FACSAria II and a panel including CD45RO, CCR7, CD25, CD127, CD95 and CD27 were used to sort naive, central memory, regulatory and stem cell-like memory CD4+ T cells. Purity was above 95% for every sorted population. Right away, PBMCs were isolated by Lymphoprep density gradient centrifugation and were stained directly, with no culture step. To minimize batch effects, samples were stained and sorted in pairs, one healthy donor with one patient per experiment. Sequencing was done on a sample of central memory CD4+ T cells from blood. The TCR originated in a man aged 25 to 40 with type 1 diabetes. The chain joins TRBV6-5 to TRBJ1-5, and TRBD1 aligns with 9 junction nucleotides. The nucleotide sequence reads TGTGCCAGCAGTTACACGGGACAGGGGCCCCAGCATTTT. This codes for CASSYTGQGPQHF.